The entry that follows covers one T cell receptor (beta chain) sequence. The data were taken from a study of identical twins. With template switching, a universal primer site was added, and the cDNA carried unique molecular identifiers. TCRdb ran MiXCR on the 5' RACE reads and lists one entry per CDR3 protein. The sample lists 520,000 or so distinct CDR3 sequences, 22% occurring once. The trim removed 7 bases at V and 6 bases at J, leaving 4 bases unmatched. Germline V CDR1 and CDR2: SGHRS, YFSETQ. The CDR3 covers 13 residues. These data were likewise used in another study, on T cells expressing NK-cell markers.

Sequencing was performed on CD4+ T cells sorted from blood. The rearrangement links TRBV5-1 to TRBJ1-6, with TRBD1 identical over 7 bases. The source is a woman aged 18 to 35 in good health. This CDR3 reads CASAQGTNSPLHF. The CDR3 bases are TGCGCCAGCGCACAGGGGACTAATTCACCCCTCCACTTT.